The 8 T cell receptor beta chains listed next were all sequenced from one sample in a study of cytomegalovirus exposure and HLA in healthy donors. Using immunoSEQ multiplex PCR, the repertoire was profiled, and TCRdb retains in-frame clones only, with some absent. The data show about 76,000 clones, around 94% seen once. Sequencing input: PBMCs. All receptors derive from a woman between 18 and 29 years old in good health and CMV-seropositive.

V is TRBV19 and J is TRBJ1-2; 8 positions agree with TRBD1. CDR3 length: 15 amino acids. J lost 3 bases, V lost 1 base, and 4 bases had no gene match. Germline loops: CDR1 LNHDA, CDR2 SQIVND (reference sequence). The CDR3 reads CASSIGTGNDYGYTF. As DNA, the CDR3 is TGTGCCAGTAGTATAGGGACAGGGAACGACTATGGCTACACCTTC.

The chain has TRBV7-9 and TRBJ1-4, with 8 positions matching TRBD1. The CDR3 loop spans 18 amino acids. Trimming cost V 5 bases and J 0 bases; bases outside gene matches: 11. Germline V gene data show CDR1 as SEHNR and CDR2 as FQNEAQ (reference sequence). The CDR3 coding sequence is TGTGCCAGCAGCAACCGGGACAGGATAGTTGCAACTAATGAAAAACTGTTTTTT. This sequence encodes CASSNRDRIVATNEKLFF.

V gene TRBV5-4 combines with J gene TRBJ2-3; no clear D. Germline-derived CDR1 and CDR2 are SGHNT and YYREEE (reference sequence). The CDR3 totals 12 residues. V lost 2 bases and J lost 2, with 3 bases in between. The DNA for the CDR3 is TGTGCCAGCAGCTTCTACACAGATACGCAGTATTTT. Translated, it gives CASSFYTDTQYF.

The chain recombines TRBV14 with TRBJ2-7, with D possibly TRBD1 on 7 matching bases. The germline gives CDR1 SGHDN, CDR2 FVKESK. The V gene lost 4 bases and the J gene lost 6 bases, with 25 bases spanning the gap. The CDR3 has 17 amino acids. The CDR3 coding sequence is TGTGCCAGCAGCCCCCTCCGGGAGAGACAGGGCTCTGCCGAGCAGTACTTC. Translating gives CASSPLRERQGSAEQYF.

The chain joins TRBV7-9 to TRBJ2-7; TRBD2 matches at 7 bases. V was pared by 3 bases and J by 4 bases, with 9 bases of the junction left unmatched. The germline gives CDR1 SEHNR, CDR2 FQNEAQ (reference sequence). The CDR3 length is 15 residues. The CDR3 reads CASSLLGGFGYEQYF. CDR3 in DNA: TGTGCCAGCAGCTTGTTGGGGGGGTTCGGGTACGAGCAGTACTTC.

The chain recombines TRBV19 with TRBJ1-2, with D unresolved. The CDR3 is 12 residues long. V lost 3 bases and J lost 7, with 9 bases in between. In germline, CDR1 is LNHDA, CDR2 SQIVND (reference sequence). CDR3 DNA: TGTGCCAGTAGTATGGCAGGAGGTGGCTACACCTTC. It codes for CASSMAGGGYTF.

The CDR3 DNA follows: TGCGCCAGCAGATACGGGCTAGCGGGAGGGGAAGAGACCCAGTACTTC. It yields the protein CASRYGLAGGEETQYF. The chain has TRBV5-1 and TRBJ2-5; the match to TRBD2 covers 12 bases. Germline V lookup: CDR1 SGHRS, CDR2 YFSETQ. V shed 5 bases and J 3 bases; nucleotides not matched to a gene: 8. The CDR3 sequence is 16 residues long.

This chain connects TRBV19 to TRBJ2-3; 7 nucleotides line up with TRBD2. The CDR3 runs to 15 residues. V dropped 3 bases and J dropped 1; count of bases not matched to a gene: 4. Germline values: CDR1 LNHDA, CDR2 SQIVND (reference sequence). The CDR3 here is CASSIPSGGTDTQYF. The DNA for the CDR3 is TGTGCCAGTAGTATTCCTAGCGGAGGCACAGATACGCAGTATTTT.